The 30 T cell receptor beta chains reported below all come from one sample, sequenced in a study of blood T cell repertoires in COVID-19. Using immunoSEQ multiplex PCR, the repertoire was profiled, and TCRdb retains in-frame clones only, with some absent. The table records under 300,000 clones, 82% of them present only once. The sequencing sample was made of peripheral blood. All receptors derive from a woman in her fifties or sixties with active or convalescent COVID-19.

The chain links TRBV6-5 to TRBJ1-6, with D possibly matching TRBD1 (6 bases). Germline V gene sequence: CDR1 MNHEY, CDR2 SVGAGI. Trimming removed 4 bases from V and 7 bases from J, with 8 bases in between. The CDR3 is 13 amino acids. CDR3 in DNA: TGTGCCAGCAGTTTAACAGGGAATTCACCCCTCCACTTT. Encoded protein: CASSLTGNSPLHF.

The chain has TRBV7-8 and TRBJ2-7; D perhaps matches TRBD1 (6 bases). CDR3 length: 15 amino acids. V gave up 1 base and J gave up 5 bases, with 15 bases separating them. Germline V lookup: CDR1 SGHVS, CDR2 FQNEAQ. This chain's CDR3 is CASSLVAGAQDEQYF. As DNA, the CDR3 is TGTGCCAGCAGCTTAGTGGCAGGGGCCCAGGACGAGCAGTACTTC.

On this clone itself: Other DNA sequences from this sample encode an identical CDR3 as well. The CDR3 spells CASSMAGATEAFF. The DNA for the CDR3 is TGTGCCAGTAGTATGGCGGGGGCCACTGAAGCTTTCTTT. The rearrangement joins TRBV19 to TRBJ1-1; D might be TRBD1 (6 bases). V lost 3 bases and J lost 4, with 9 bases in between. The CDR3 is 13 residues long. Germline V CDR1 and CDR2: LNHDA, SQIVND (reference sequence).

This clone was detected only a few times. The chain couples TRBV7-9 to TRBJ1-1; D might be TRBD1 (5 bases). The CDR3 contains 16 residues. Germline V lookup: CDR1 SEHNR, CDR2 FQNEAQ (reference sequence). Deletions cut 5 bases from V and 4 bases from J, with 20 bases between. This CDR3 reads CASSTGAGGSGTEAFF. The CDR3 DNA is TGTGCCAGCAGCACCGGGGCGGGGGGTAGTGGCACTGAAGCTTTCTTT.

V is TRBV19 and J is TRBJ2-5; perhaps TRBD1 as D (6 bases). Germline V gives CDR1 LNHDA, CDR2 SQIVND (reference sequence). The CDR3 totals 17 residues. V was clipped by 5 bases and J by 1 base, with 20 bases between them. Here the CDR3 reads CASSPTGFLARQETQYF. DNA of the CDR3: TGTGCCAGTAGTCCCACAGGGTTCCTCGCCCGCCAAGAGACCCAGTACTTC.

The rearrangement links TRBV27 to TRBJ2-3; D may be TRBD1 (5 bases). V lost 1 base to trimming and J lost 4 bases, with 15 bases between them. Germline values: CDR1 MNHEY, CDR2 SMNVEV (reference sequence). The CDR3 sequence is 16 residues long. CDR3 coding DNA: TGTGCCAGCAGTTTATTCGGCAGGGTGGGGTCAGATACGCAGTATTTT. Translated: CASSLFGRVGSDTQYF.

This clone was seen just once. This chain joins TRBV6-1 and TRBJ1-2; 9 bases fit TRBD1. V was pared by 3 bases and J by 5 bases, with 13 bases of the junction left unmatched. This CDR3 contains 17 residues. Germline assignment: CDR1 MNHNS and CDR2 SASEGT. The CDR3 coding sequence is TGTGCCAGCAGTGACCGATTTTGGACAGGGGAATCTTATGGCTACACCTTC. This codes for CASSDRFWTGESYGYTF.

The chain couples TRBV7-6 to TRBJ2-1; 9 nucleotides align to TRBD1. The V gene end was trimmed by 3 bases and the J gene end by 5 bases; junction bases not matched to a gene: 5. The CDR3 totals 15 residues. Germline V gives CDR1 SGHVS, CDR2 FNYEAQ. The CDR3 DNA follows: TGTGCCAGCAGCTTGGCCGGGACAGGGCACAATGAGCAGTTCTTC. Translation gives CASSLAGTGHNEQFF.

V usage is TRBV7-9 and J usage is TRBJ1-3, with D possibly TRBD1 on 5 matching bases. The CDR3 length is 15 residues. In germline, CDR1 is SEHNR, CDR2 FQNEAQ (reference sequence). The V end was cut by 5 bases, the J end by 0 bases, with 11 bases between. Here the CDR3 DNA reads TGTGCCAGCAGCCCAGTAGGGGACTCTGGAAACACCATATATTTT. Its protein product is CASSPVGDSGNTIYF.

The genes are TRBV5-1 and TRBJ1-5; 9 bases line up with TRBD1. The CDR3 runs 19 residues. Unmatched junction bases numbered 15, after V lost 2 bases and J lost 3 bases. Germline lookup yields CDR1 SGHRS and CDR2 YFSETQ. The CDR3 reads CASSLARDRVDGVNQPQHF. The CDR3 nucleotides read TGCGCCAGCAGCTTAGCCCGGGACAGGGTTGATGGGGTCAATCAGCCCCAGCATTTT.

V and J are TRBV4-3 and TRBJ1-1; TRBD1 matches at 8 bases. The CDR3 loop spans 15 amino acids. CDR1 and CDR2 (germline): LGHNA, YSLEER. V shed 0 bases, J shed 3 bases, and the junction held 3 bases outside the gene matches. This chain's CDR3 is CASSQDRGQDTEAFF. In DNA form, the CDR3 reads TGCGCCAGCAGCCAAGACAGGGGGCAGGACACTGAAGCTTTCTTT.

CDR3 amino acids: CASSPSWGPNEKLFF. The CDR3 DNA sequence: TGCGCCAGCAGCCCCTCTTGGGGCCCGAATGAAAAACTGTTTTTT. The chain has TRBV5-1 and TRBJ1-4, with D perhaps matching TRBD1 (5 bases). The CDR3 has 15 residues. Germline V gene data show CDR1 as SGHRS and CDR2 as YFSETQ. Trimming took 4 bases from V and 5 from J, leaving 15 bases between them. The variable domain in full, completed from reference TRBV5-1 and TRBJ1-4, reads KAGVTQTPRYLIKTRGQQVTLSCSPISGHRSVSWYQQTPGQGLQFLFEYFSETQRNKGNFPGRFSGRQFSNSRSEMNVSTLELGDSALYLCASSPSWGPNEKLFFGSGTQLSVL.

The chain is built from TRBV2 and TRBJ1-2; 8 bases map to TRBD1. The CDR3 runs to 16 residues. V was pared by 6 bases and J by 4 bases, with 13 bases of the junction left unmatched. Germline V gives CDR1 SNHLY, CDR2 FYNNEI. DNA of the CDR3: TGTGCCAGCAGCGCCTACCCAGGGGGCGCTGGCTATGGCTACACCTTC. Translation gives CASSAYPGGAGYGYTF.

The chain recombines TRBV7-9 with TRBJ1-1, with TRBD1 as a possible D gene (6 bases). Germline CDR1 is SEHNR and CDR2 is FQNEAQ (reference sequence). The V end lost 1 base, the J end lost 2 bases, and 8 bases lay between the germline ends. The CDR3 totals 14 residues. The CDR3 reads CASSLGQANTEAFF. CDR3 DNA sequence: TGTGCCAGCAGCTTAGGACAGGCCAACACTGAAGCTTTCTTT.

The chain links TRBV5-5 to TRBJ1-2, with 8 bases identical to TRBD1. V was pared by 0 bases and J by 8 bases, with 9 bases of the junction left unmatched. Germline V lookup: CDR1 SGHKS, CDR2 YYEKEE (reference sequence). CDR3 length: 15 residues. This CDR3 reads CASSLAPGQGEGYTF. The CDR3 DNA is TGTGCCAGCAGCTTGGCCCCCGGACAGGGAGAAGGCTACACCTTC.

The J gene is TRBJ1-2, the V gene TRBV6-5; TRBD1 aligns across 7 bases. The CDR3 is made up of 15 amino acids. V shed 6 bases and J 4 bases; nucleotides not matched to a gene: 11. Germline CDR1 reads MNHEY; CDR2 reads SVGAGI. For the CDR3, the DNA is TGTGCCAGCAGACCCGAGCCGGACAGGATCTATGGCTACACCTTC. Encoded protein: CASRPEPDRIYGYTF.

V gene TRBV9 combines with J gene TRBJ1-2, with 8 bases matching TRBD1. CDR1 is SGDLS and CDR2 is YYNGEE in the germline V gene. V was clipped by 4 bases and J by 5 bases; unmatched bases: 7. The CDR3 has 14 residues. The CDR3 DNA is TGTGCCAGCAGCTCCCGCCAGGGGGCATATGGCTACACCTTC. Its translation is CASSSRQGAYGYTF. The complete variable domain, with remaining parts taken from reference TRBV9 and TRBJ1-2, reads DSGVTQTPKHLITATGQRVTLRCSPRSGDLSVYWYQQSLDQGLQFLIQYYNGEERAKGNILERFSAQQFPDLHSELNLSSLELGDSALYFCASSSRQGAYGYTFGSGTRLTVV.

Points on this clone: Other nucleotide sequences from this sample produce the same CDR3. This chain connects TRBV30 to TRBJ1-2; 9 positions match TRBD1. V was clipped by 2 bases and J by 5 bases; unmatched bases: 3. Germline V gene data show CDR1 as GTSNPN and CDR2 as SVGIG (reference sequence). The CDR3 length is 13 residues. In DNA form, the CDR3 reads TGTGCCTGGAGTCCACAGGGGGCGTATGGCTACACCTTC. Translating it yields CAWSPQGAYGYTF.

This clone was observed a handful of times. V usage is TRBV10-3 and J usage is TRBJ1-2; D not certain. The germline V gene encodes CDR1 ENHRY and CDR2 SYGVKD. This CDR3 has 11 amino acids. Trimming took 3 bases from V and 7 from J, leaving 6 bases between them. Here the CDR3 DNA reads TGTGCCATCAGTGATGGTAGTGGCTACACCTTC. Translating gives CAISDGSGYTF.

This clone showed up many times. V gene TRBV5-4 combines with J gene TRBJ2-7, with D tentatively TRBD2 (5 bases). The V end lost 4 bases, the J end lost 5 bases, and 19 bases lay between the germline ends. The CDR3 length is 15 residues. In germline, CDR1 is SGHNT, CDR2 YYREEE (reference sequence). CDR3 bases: TGTGCCAGCAGCCGCGGACGGGGTATTGGAAACGAGCAGTACTTC. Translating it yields CASSRGRGIGNEQYF.

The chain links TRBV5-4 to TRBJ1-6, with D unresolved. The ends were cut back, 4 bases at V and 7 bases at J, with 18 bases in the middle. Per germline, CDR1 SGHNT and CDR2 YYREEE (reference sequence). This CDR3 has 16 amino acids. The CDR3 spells CASSRYPEITNSPLHF. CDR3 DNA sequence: TGTGCCAGCAGCCGTTACCCCGAGATTACGAATTCACCCCTCCACTTT.

The CDR3 DNA is TGCGCCAGCAGCCAAGCGGTTTTGGGAGGGTACACTGAAGCTTTCTTT. Translating gives CASSQAVLGGYTEAFF. V gene TRBV4-1 combines with J gene TRBJ1-1; D is unclear. The germline V and J ends were trimmed by 1 base and 3 bases, with 15 bases remaining between them. Germline assignment: CDR1 MGHRA and CDR2 YSYEKL. The CDR3 runs 16 residues.

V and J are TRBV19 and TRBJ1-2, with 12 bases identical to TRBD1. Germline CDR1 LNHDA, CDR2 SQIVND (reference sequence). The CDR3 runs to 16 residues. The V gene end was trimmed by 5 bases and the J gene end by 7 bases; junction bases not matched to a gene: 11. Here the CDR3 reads CASSSGQGAEGAGYTF. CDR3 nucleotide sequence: TGTGCCAGTAGTTCGGGACAGGGGGCGGAGGGTGCTGGCTACACCTTC.

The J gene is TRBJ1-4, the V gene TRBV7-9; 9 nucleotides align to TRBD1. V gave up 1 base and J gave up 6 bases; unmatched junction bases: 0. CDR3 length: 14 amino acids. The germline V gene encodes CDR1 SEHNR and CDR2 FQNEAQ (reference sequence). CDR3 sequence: CASSLGTGDEKLFF. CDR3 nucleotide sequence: TGTGCCAGCAGCTTAGGGACAGGGGATGAAAAACTGTTTTTT.

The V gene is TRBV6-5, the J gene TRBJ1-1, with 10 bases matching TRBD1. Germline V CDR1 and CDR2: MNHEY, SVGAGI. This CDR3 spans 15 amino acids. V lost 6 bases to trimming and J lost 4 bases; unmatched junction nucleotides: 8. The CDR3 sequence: CASRIRTGGTTEAFF. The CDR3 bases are TGTGCCAGCAGAATCCGGACAGGGGGAACCACTGAAGCTTTCTTT.

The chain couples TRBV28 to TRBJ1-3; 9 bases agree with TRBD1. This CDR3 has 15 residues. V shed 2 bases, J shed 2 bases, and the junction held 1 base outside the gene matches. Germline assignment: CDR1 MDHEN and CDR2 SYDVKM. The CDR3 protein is CASSLGDRAGNTIYF. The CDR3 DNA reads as TGTGCCAGCAGTTTAGGGGACAGGGCTGGAAACACCATATATTTT.

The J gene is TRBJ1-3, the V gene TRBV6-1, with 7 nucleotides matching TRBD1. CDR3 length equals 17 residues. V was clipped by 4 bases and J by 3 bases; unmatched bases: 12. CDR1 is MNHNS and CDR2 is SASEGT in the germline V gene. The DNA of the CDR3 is TGTGCCAGCAGTGTATATACAGGGGCTGGAGTTGGAAACACCATATATTTT. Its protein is CASSVYTGAGVGNTIYF.

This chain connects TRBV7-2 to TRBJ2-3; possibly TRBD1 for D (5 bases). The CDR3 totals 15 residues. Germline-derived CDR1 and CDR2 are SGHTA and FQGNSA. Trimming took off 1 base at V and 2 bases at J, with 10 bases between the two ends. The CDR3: CASSLGPGNTDTQYF. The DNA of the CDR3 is TGTGCCAGCAGCTTAGGCCCAGGGAACACAGATACGCAGTATTTT.

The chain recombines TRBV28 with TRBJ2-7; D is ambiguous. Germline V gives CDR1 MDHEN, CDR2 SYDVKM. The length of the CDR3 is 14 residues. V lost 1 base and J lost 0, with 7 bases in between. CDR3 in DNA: TGTGCCAGCAGTTTATCCTCGAGCTCCTACGAGCAGTACTTC. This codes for CASSLSSSSYEQYF.

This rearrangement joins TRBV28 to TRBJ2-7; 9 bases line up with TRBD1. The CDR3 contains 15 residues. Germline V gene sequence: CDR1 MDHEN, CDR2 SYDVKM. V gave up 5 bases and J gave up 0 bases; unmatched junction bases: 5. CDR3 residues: CASSMTGGPSYEQYF. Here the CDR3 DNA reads TGTGCCAGCAGTATGACAGGGGGACCCTCCTACGAGCAGTACTTC. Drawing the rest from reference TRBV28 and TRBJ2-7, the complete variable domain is DVKVTQSSRYLVKRTGEKVFLECVQDMDHENMFWYRQDPGLGLRLIYFSYDVKMKEKGDIPEGYSVSREKKERFSLILESASTNQTSMYLCASSMTGGPSYEQYFGPGTRLTVT.